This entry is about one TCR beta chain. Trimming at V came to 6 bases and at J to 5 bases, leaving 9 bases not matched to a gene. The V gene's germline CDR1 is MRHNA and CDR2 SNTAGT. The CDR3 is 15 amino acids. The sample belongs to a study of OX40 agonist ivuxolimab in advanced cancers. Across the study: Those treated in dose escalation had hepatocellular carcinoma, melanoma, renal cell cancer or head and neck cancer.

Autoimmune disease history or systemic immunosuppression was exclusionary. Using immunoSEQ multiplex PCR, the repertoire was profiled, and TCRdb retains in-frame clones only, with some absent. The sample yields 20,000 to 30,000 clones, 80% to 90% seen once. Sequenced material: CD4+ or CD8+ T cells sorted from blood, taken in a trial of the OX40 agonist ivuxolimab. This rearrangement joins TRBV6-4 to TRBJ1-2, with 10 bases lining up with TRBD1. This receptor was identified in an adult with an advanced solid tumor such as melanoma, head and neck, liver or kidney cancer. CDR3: CASSVTGGEGYGYTF. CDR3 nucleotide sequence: TGTGCCAGCAGCGTGACAGGGGGCGAGGGGTATGGCTACACCTTC.